Each of the 26 T cell receptor beta chains below was sequenced from the same sample in a study of neurological immune-mediated disorders (dated by TCRdb to the late 2010s). The protocol used for the library was 5' RACE. Sequenced using an Illumina HiSeq 2500. TCRdb took the public reads, trimmed them with fastp at Q25, ran MiXCR for clone calling and kept in-frame beta chains. Identical CDR3 protein sequences are pooled into one entry, listed with their most common genes and DNA. This sample lists 40,000 to 55,000 distinct CDR3 sequences; approximately 2.8% were detected once. About 15% of the sample comes from the top ten. The sequencing input was PBMCs. These receptors came from a woman between 50 and 59 years old with multiple sclerosis.

This clonotype was observed many times. The chain combines TRBV5-5 with TRBJ2-2, with TRBD1 matching over 10 bases. The germline V gene encodes CDR1 SGHKS and CDR2 YYEKEE (reference sequence). This CDR3 spans 16 amino acids. Trimming cost V 3 bases and J 7 bases; bases outside gene matches: 9. CDR3 protein: CASSSTGTGVDGELFF. The CDR3 region has the DNA TGTGCCAGCAGCTCGACCGGGACAGGGGTCGACGGGGAGCTGTTTTTT.

This clonotype was observed many times. V gene TRBV6-1 combines with J gene TRBJ2-1, with 8 bases that match TRBD2. The CDR3 sequence is 15 residues long. J was trimmed by 10 bases and V by 2 bases; bases with no gene match: 10. From germline, CDR1 is MNHNS and CDR2 SASEGT. The CDR3 sequence: CASSERSSGRLEQFF. The CDR3 nucleotides are TGTGCCAGCAGTGAACGGTCTAGCGGGCGTTTAGAGCAGTTCTTC.

This clonotype was seen ten or more times. The chain uses TRBV7-6 and TRBJ1-5, with D hard to call. This CDR3 spans 13 amino acids. Germline V gene lookup returns CDR1 SGHVS and CDR2 FNYEAQ. Trimming cost V 2 bases and J 7 bases, with 9 bases left between them. The CDR3 protein is CASSLTAVQPQHF. In nucleotides, the CDR3 is TGTGCCAGCAGCTTAACCGCGGTCCAGCCCCAGCATTTT.

In its sample, this clonotype was seen many times. V and J are TRBV7-9 and TRBJ2-1, with 11 bases lining up with TRBD2. CDR3 length: 17 residues. V trimming: 5 bases; J trimming: 6 bases; junction bases outside the gene matches: 12. CDR1 SEHNR and CDR2 FQNEAQ come from the germline V gene (reference sequence). In nucleotides, the CDR3 is TGTGCCAGCAGCCTAAGGGAGGCTAGCGGGAGGACCAATGAGCAGTTCTTC. It yields the protein CASSLREASGRTNEQFF. The full variable domain, with the rest looked up from reference TRBV7-9 and TRBJ2-1, is DTGVSQNPRHKITKRGQNVTFRCDPISEHNRLYWYRQTLGQGPEFLTYFQNEAQLEKSRLLSDRFSAERPKGSFSTLEIQRTEQGDSAMYLCASSLREASGRTNEQFFGPGTRLTVL.

This clonotype was found many times. The rearrangement uses TRBV24-1 and TRBJ2-3, with D possibly matching TRBD1 (6 bases). Germline V lookup: CDR1 KGHDR, CDR2 SFDVKD. The CDR3 runs 13 residues. Deletions cut 3 bases from V and 10 bases from J, with 13 bases between. The CDR3 sequence: CATSDPGHGSQYF. CDR3 coding DNA: TGTGCCACCAGTGATCCGGGACACGGGTCGCAGTATTTT.

This clonotype was seen at least ten times. The chain has TRBV28 and TRBJ2-3; TRBD2 is a possible D gene (5 bases). V lost 2 bases, J lost 6 bases, and 24 bases lay in between. Germline CDR1 is MDHEN and CDR2 is SYDVKM. The CDR3 is 18 amino acids. The CDR3 here is CASSLRGTPWEISDTQYF. The CDR3 DNA sequence: TGTGCCAGCAGTTTAAGAGGTACACCGTGGGAGATATCGGATACGCAGTATTTT.

There are many counts of this clonotype. This chain connects TRBV7-6 to TRBJ1-5, with TRBD1 as a possible D gene (6 bases). Trimming shortened V by 1 base and J by 1 base, and 11 bases separated the two germline ends. Per the germline V gene, CDR1 is SGHVS and CDR2 is FNYEAQ. This CDR3 region has 16 residues. The CDR3 DNA sequence: TGTGCCAGCAGCTTAGAGGGGGGGAGCAGCAATCAGCCCCAGCATTTT. This sequence encodes CASSLEGGSSNQPQHF.

In its sample, this clonotype was seen many times. The rearrangement joins TRBV29-1 to TRBJ2-2, with TRBD1 as a possible D gene (5 bases). Germline loops: CDR1 SQVTM, CDR2 ANQGSEA. Trimming left V 5 bases short and J 1 base short, with 11 bases between. This CDR3 is 14 amino acids long. The CDR3 nucleotides are TGCAGCGTTCTAATAGACAGGAACACCGGGGAGCTGTTTTTT. Its translation is CSVLIDRNTGELFF.

This clonotype has a count of ten or more. The gene calls are TRBV15 and TRBJ2-4; D is unresolved. Germline loops: CDR1 LNHNV, CDR2 YYDKDF (reference sequence). This CDR3 comprises 16 residues. Trimming shortened V by 0 bases and J by 0 bases, and 9 bases separated the two germline ends. The CDR3 sequence is CATSRDSTVAKNIQYF. CDR3 sequence (DNA): TGTGCCACCAGCAGAGACAGTACCGTAGCCAAAAACATTCAGTACTTC.

This clonotype has at least ten counts. This chain uses TRBV7-9 with TRBJ2-7; 7 nucleotides line up with TRBD1. Trimming cost V 4 bases and J 2 bases; bases outside gene matches: 2. Germline V lookup: CDR1 SEHNR, CDR2 FQNEAQ (reference sequence). The CDR3 is 13 amino acids. CDR3 sequence (DNA): TGTGCCAGCAGCTCAACAGGGGCCTACGAGCAGTACTTC. This sequence encodes CASSSTGAYEQYF.

This clonotype was seen repeatedly, ten times or more. The chain employs TRBV6-5 and TRBJ2-7; D is unclear. V lost 5 bases to trimming and J lost 3 bases, with 17 bases between them. The germline CDR1 and CDR2 sequences are MNHEY and SVGAGI. The CDR3 is 15 residues long. The CDR3 nucleotides read TGTGCCAGCAGTCCCTACGTCTCCCGGCACTACGAGCAGTACTTC. It yields the protein CASSPYVSRHYEQYF.

This clonotype was recorded many times. The junction departs from germline at one end; a sequencing error may be responsible. The genes are TRBV9 and TRBJ2-1; weak D call: TRBD2 (5 bases). The CDR3 loop spans 15 amino acids. CDR1 and CDR2 from the germline V gene are SGDLS and YYNGEE. CDR3: CASTVGSTGLNEQFF. The DNA of the CDR3 is TGTGCCAGCACCGTAGGGTCGACGGGATTAAATGAGCAGTTCTTC.

Ten or more counts support this clonotype. This sequence joins TRBV20-1 and TRBJ2-1; 7 bases align to TRBD2. CDR1 and CDR2 (germline): DFQATT, SNEGSKA (reference sequence). The V segment lost 6 bases and the J segment 3 bases; nucleotides outside the gene matches: 17. The length of the CDR3 is 17 residues. CDR3 DNA: TGCAGTGCCCCCCCGGGAGGAGCCCGAACCTTCTACAATGAGCAGTTCTTC. Translating it yields CSAPPGGARTFYNEQFF.

Many counts were recorded for this clonotype. The chain has TRBV4-1 and TRBJ2-7; possible D gene TRBD1, 6 bases. The ends were cut back, 4 bases at V and 4 bases at J, with 11 bases in the middle. There are 13 residues in the CDR3. Germline V gene sequence: CDR1 MGHRA, CDR2 YSYEKL. The CDR3 spells CASSREQGYEQYV. CDR3 DNA sequence: TGCGCCAGCAGCCGAGAACAGGGATACGAGCAGTACGTC.

At least ten counts were recorded for this clonotype. The J gene is TRBJ2-1, the V gene TRBV10-3, with TRBD2 matching 11 bases. The CDR3 extends over 17 amino acids. Germline CDR1 reads ENHRY; CDR2 reads SYGVKD. J was trimmed by 4 bases and V by 2 bases; bases with no gene match: 7. CDR3 residues: CAISEPPGLAVYNEQFF. The CDR3 DNA reads as TGTGCCATCAGTGAGCCCCCGGGACTAGCGGTTTACAATGAGCAGTTCTTC.

This clonotype came up many times. The chain combines TRBV20-1 with TRBJ2-7, with D maybe TRBD2 (6 bases). The CDR3 is 11 amino acids. Trimming pared 6 bases from V and 2 bases from J, leaving 8 bases between. Germline-derived CDR1 and CDR2 are DFQATT and SNEGSKA (reference sequence). The CDR3 loop reads CSAAGTYEQYF. The CDR3 nucleotides read TGCAGTGCCGCGGGGACCTACGAGCAGTACTTC.

This clonotype was recorded at least ten times. The chain carries TRBV20-1 and TRBJ2-1; 15 bases are a match to TRBD2. Germline CDR1 reads DFQATT; CDR2 reads SNEGSKA (reference sequence). V trimming: 1 base; J trimming: 8 bases; junction bases outside the gene matches: 15. CDR3 length equals 19 residues. The CDR3 here is CSARVPGLAGGSPGDEQFF. In DNA, the CDR3 is TGCAGTGCTAGAGTCCCGGGACTAGCGGGGGGATCGCCCGGGGATGAGCAGTTCTTC.

This clonotype was found many times. This chain connects TRBV5-1 to TRBJ2-5, with D maybe TRBD2 (5 bases). The V end was cut by 4 bases, the J end by 4 bases, with 14 bases between. The germline V gene has CDR1 SGHRS and CDR2 YFSETQ. This CDR3 spans 14 amino acids. The CDR3 nucleotides are TGCGCCAGCAGCCGGACGGGATCGGGAGAGACCCAGTACTTC. Translation gives CASSRTGSGETQYF.

This clonotype has a handful of counts. A much larger clone differs from this one at a single base, so this may be a read error. The genes are TRBV5-1 and TRBJ1-1; the match to TRBD1 covers 7 bases. Germline loops: CDR1 SGHRS, CDR2 YFSETQ. The CDR3 extends over 12 amino acids. CDR3 bases: TGCGACAGCACCGAACCGACAGGGAGGGCTTTCTTT. The encoded protein is CDSTEPTGRAFF.

This clonotype was picked up many times. The chain is built from TRBV20-1 and TRBJ1-1; D is ambiguous. The CDR3 spans 13 residues. V was pared by 6 bases and J by 0 bases, with 11 bases between. Germline V gives CDR1 DFQATT, CDR2 SNEGSKA (reference sequence). This CDR3 reads CSAYRVLNTEAFF. The DNA of the CDR3 is TGCAGTGCCTATCGGGTGTTGAACACTGAAGCTTTCTTT.

The sample holds many counts of this clonotype. The chain is built from TRBV5-1 and TRBJ2-1; 16 bases are shared with TRBD2. Trimming cost V 4 bases and J 0 bases; bases outside gene matches: 10. Germline CDR1 and CDR2: SGHRS and YFSETQ. The CDR3 is 20 residues long. CDR3 nucleotides: TGCGCCAGCAGCCACCCGGGACTAGCGGGAGGGCCCTCCTCCTACAATGAGCAGTTCTTC. Protein: CASSHPGLAGGPSSYNEQFF.

Many counts were recorded for this clonotype. This chain uses TRBV4-1 with TRBJ2-6, with TRBD1 matching 8 bases. The V gene end was trimmed by 0 bases and the J gene end by 2 bases; junction bases not matched to a gene: 6. Germline CDR1 is MGHRA and CDR2 is YSYEKL. This CDR3 contains 18 residues. The CDR3 bases are TGCGCCAGCAGCCAAGAGACCCTACAGGGGGCTGGGGCCAACGTCCTGACTTTC. Amino acid sequence: CASSQETLQGAGANVLTF.

There are many counts of this clonotype. The chain has TRBV27 and TRBJ2-3; 11 bases map to TRBD2. The CDR3 contains 15 residues. Trimming removed 3 bases from V and 4 bases from J; junction bases left unmatched: 3. CDR1 and CDR2 from the germline V gene are MNHEY and SMNVEV (reference sequence). As DNA, the CDR3 is TGTGCCAGCAGTTTGATTAGCGGGGGGGCAGATACGCAGTATTTT. This gives the protein CASSLISGGADTQYF.

This clonotype was observed at least ten times. The chain joins TRBV20-1 to TRBJ1-2; 9 bases line up with TRBD1. Germline V lookup: CDR1 DFQATT, CDR2 SNEGSKA (reference sequence). Trimming took 3 bases from V and 8 from J; bases not matched to a gene: 10. The CDR3 covers 14 residues. This CDR3 reads CSASPGTGMGGYTF. CDR3 in DNA: TGCAGTGCTAGCCCCGGGACAGGGATGGGGGGCTACACCTTC.

This clonotype has a count of ten or more. The rearrangement uses TRBV20-1 and TRBJ2-1; D not resolved. The CDR3 is 11 amino acids. Germline V lookup: CDR1 DFQATT, CDR2 SNEGSKA (reference sequence). With 5 bases removed from V and 3 bases from J, the gap between germline ends came to 5 bases. The CDR3 DNA is TGCAGTGCTCGGCTCTACAATGAGCAGTTCTTC. This gives the protein CSARLYNEQFF.

This clonotype was picked up many times. This chain uses TRBV7-2 with TRBJ2-3; TRBD2 matches 10 bases. V trimming: 8 bases; J trimming: 6 bases; junction bases outside the gene matches: 14. The CDR3 contains 16 residues. Germline V lookup: CDR1 SGHTA, CDR2 FQGNSA. CDR3 in DNA: TGTGCCAGCTCGGGTTTTCAGCGGGGGGGCTTGGATACGCAGTATTTT. Residues: CASSGFQRGGLDTQYF.